This entry is about one T cell receptor beta chain. The antigen is unknown. The sample originates from a study of cytomegalovirus exposure and HLA in healthy donors. The primer mix had 60 Vbeta and 13 Jbeta primers. Libraries were prepared by immunoSEQ multiplex PCR; TCRdb keeps only in-frame clonotypes and omits some of them. Among under 200,000 clones listed, 70% to 85% were seen once. Whole-study results and caveats: Reports indicate that TCR beta sequences accurately predicted the HLA-A and HLA-B alleles of most subjects. Later examination showed HLA-associated TCR beta chains had greater clonal expansion than equally common others. A later analysis linked a missense DCLRE1C variant to TCR beta V- and J-gene trimming. Within a later analysis, the majority of CMV-associated TCR beta chains appeared HLA-restricted.

The CDR3 has 17 residues. V lost 0 bases and J lost 4; bases outside the gene matches: 10. The V gene is TRBV23-1, the J gene TRBJ1-1; 8 nucleotides line up with TRBD1. TRBV23-1 is filed as an ORF, its function uncertain. Sequenced: PBMCs. This sequence was found in a man aged 50 to 60 in good health and CMV-seropositive. For the CDR3, the DNA is TGCGCCAGCAGTCAATCGGGCCTTATCACAGGGGGCACTGAAGCTTTCTTT. Its translation: CASSQSGLITGGTEAFF.